The 24 T cell receptor beta chains listed next were all sequenced from one sample in a study of blood T cells in healthy people across ages. PCR was performed a second time for roughly 7 to 12 cycles using a sample-barcoded 5' primer and a J-beta primer mix. A single record per CDR3 protein comes from TCRdb applying MiXCR to the 5' RACE reads. The table records more than 1,000,000 distinct CDR3 sequences, under 30% of them present only once. These data also formed part of another study, on T cells of mothers and their children.

The source material was blood. Receptors were obtained from a girl aged 2 to 9 in good health.

The sample holds a few counts of this clonotype. The chain recombines TRBV27 with TRBJ2-1; a weak D match, TRBD2 (6 bases). Deletions cut 4 bases from V and 8 bases from J, with 18 bases between. This CDR3 comprises 15 residues. Germline CDR1 and CDR2: MNHEY and SMNVEV (reference sequence). CDR3 nucleotides: TGTGCCAGCAGTTCCCTAGAGACTAGTTTGGATGAGCAGTTCTTC. Translation: CASSSLETSLDEQFF.

This clonotype was counted only a few times. V gene TRBV5-5 combines with J gene TRBJ2-5; D is perhaps TRBD2 (5 bases). Trimming took 1 base from V and 5 from J, leaving 18 bases between them. The CDR3 spans 16 residues. The V gene's germline CDR1 is SGHKS and CDR2 YYEKEE (reference sequence). This CDR3 is CASSLRGSNYGETQYF. CDR3 DNA: TGTGCCAGCAGCTTGAGAGGGAGTAATTACGGGGAGACCCAGTACTTC.

V is TRBV28 and J is TRBJ2-3; no definite D call. The CDR3 is 14 residues long. The germline V and J ends were trimmed by 3 bases and 4 bases, with 11 bases remaining between them. Germline CDR1 and CDR2: MDHEN and SYDVKM. This chain's CDR3 is CASSFFPPADTQYF. The CDR3 bases are TGTGCCAGCAGTTTCTTTCCCCCGGCAGATACGCAGTATTTT.

The V and J genes are TRBV12-3 or TRBV12-4 and TRBJ1-5, with D perhaps matching TRBD1 (5 bases). Trimming cost V 6 bases and J 5 bases, with 11 bases left between them. CDR3 length equals 13 residues. CDR3 in amino acids: CASRDRGDQPQHF. The DNA for the CDR3 is TGTGCCAGCAGAGACAGAGGCGATCAGCCCCAGCATTTT.

The chain combines TRBV7-9 with TRBJ1-2, with D perhaps matching TRBD1 (6 bases). The V gene lost 4 bases and the J gene lost 5 bases, with 14 bases spanning the gap. The germline gives CDR1 SEHNR, CDR2 FQNEAQ (reference sequence). The CDR3 consists of 14 residues. The CDR3 loop reads CASSSAGGAYGYTF. As DNA, the CDR3 is TGTGCCAGCAGCTCCGCCGGGGGGGCATATGGCTACACCTTC.

A few counts support this clonotype. The CDR3 DNA is TGTGCCAGCCGCTTCCCTTCCTCACGAGGAGACGAGCAGTACTTC. Residues: CASRFPSSRGDEQYF. The genes are TRBV6-2 or TRBV6-3 and TRBJ2-7; no firm D call. Trimming shortened V by 8 bases and J by 5 bases, and 22 bases separated the two germline ends. The CDR3 consists of 15 residues. Germline CDR1 is MNHEY and CDR2 is SVGEGT.

This clonotype was detected only a few times. This chain connects TRBV29-1 to TRBJ2-7, with 12 bases lining up with TRBD2. CDR1 is SQVTM and CDR2 is ANQGSEA in the germline V gene. V lost 6 bases and J lost 4; bases outside the gene matches: 4. CDR3 length: 13 residues. DNA of the CDR3: TGCAGCGTCCGACTAGCGGGGGATTACGAGCAGTACTTC. Its translation is CSVRLAGDYEQYF.

This clonotype has more than one count but fewer than ten. The J gene is TRBJ2-7, the V gene TRBV4-1; TRBD1 or TRBD2 may be the D gene (7 bases each). The germline V gene has CDR1 MGHRA and CDR2 YSYEKL. Trimming took off 3 bases at V and 3 bases at J, with 15 bases between the two ends. The CDR3 spans 15 residues. The CDR3: CASSHDREGRYEQYF. The DNA for the CDR3 is TGCGCCAGCAGCCATGACAGGGAGGGCCGCTACGAGCAGTACTTC.

CDR3 sequence: CASSLAGARYEQYF. CDR3 DNA: TGTGCCAGCAGCTTGGCTGGGGCTCGGTACGAGCAGTACTTC. The chain has TRBV5-5 and TRBJ2-1, with TRBD1 as a possible D gene (5 bases). The DNA end favors TRBJ2-7, so the J call may be wrong. CDR3 length equals 14 residues. CDR1 is SGHKS and CDR2 is YYEKEE in the germline V gene (reference sequence).

The chain employs TRBV5-1 and TRBJ2-1, with TRBD2 as a possible D gene (6 bases). V lost 2 bases and J lost 5, with 11 bases in between. This CDR3 contains 14 residues. In germline, CDR1 is SGHRS, CDR2 YFSETQ. The CDR3 here is CASSFGGTNNEQFF. CDR3 DNA sequence: TGCGCCAGCAGCTTCGGCGGGACCAACAATGAGCAGTTCTTC.

In this sample, this clonotype turned up a few times. The chain is built from TRBV12-3 or TRBV12-4 and TRBJ2-1, with 13 bases matching TRBD2. This CDR3 has 15 amino acids. The V gene end was trimmed by 6 bases and the J gene end by 8 bases; junction bases not matched to a gene: 7. CDR3 region: CASSPGLAGVHEQFF. The CDR3 DNA follows: TGTGCCAGCAGCCCCGGACTAGCGGGAGTTCATGAGCAGTTCTTC.

There are a few counts of this clonotype. The chain couples TRBV19 to TRBJ2-7; 7 positions match TRBD2. V shed 7 bases and J 0 bases; nucleotides not matched to a gene: 6. Per the germline V gene, CDR1 is LNHDA and CDR2 is SQIVND (reference sequence). The CDR3 spans 14 residues. CDR3: CASTSGGSSYEQYF. CDR3 coding DNA: TGTGCCAGTACCTCGGGGGGAAGCTCCTACGAGCAGTACTTC. The full variable domain, rest sourced from reference TRBV19 and TRBJ2-7, is DGGITQSPKYLFRKEGQNVTLSCEQNLNHDAMYWYRQDPGQGLRLIYYSQIVNDFQKGDIAEGYSVSREKKESFPLTVTSAQKNPTAFYLCASTSGGSSYEQYFGPGTRLTVT.

This rearrangement joins TRBV10-3 to TRBJ1-2; 7 nucleotides match TRBD1. The CDR3 has 14 residues. The germline gives CDR1 ENHRY, CDR2 SYGVKD. The ends lost 7 bases at V and 6 bases at J; junction bases unmatched: 11. The CDR3 loop is CAINKTPTGDGYTF. The CDR3, as DNA: TGTGCCATCAATAAGACCCCAACAGGGGATGGCTACACCTTC.

The chain employs TRBV28 and TRBJ1-2, with 9 bases that match TRBD1. The V segment lost 6 bases and the J segment 0 bases; nucleotides outside the gene matches: 8. The CDR3 covers 16 residues. CDR1 is MDHEN, CDR2 SYDVKM, per germline. CDR3 protein: CASSPVGQGSNYGYTF. CDR3 nucleotide sequence: TGTGCCAGCAGCCCCGTAGGACAGGGGTCTAACTATGGCTACACCTTC.

This clonotype has a handful of counts. The chain is built from TRBV6-2 or TRBV6-3 and TRBJ2-2; D is possibly TRBD2 (5 bases). This CDR3 spans 15 amino acids. The germline gives CDR1 MNHEY, CDR2 SVGEGT. Trimming shortened V by 8 bases and J by 2 bases, and 15 bases separated the two germline ends. CDR3 DNA sequence: TGTGCCAGCCGCCCGGACCGGGGTAACACCGGGGAGCTGTTTTTT. Translation gives CASRPDRGNTGELFF.

The rearrangement uses TRBV29-1 and TRBJ2-3; 7 positions agree with TRBD2. With V trimmed by 6 bases and J by 6 bases, 9 bases remained unmatched. Per the germline V gene, CDR1 is SQVTM and CDR2 is ANQGSEA. The CDR3 runs 13 residues. The chain's CDR3 is CSVAAGVGDTQYF. CDR3 sequence (DNA): TGCAGCGTGGCTGCGGGAGTGGGGGATACGCAGTATTTT.

This clonotype was found a few times. The chain employs TRBV20-1 and TRBJ2-5; D uncertain. The CDR3 loop spans 13 amino acids. V lost 3 bases to trimming and J lost 5 bases, with 13 bases between them. Germline values: CDR1 DFQATT, CDR2 SNEGSKA (reference sequence). DNA for the CDR3: TGCAGTGCTAGCCCTACCCTTGAGGAGACCCAGTACTTC. Its translation is CSASPTLEETQYF.

The chain links TRBV11-2 to TRBJ1-6; D is unclear. With 1 base removed from V and 9 bases from J, the gap between germline ends came to 4 bases. CDR1 SGHAT and CDR2 FQNNGV come from the germline V gene. The CDR3 is made up of 12 amino acids. CDR3 coding DNA: TGTGCCAGCAGCTTAGGACGTTCACCCCTCCACTTT. Translating it yields CASSLGRSPLHF.

The genes are TRBV9 and TRBJ2-1; possibly TRBD1 for D (5 bases). In germline, CDR1 is SGDLS, CDR2 YYNGEE. Trimming stripped 0 bases from V and 5 bases from J, with 12 bases between. The CDR3 runs to 15 residues. CDR3 in DNA: TGTGCCAGCAGCGTAGGGGCAGGGTTTGACAATGAGCAGTTCTTC. Translation: CASSVGAGFDNEQFF. Full variable domain (remainder filled in from reference TRBV9 and TRBJ2-1): DSGVTQTPKHLITATGQRVTLRCSPRSGDLSVYWYQQSLDQGLQFLIQYYNGEERAKGNILERFSAQQFPDLHSELNLSSLELGDSALYFCASSVGAGFDNEQFFGPGTRLTVL.

This clonotype was seen a few times. Germline and junction disagree at one end, which may indicate a read error. The gene calls are TRBV6-6 and TRBJ2-5; D might be TRBD1 (6 bases). The closer fit of TRBJ2-7 to the DNA end suggests the J call may be wrong. The length of the CDR3 is 15 residues. In germline, CDR1 is MNHNY, CDR2 SVGAGI (reference sequence). The DNA of the CDR3 is TGCGCCAGCCAGGTGATCGCAGGGGATTCCTACGAGCAGTACTTC. It yields the protein CASQVIAGDSYEQYF.

V and J are TRBV10-2 and TRBJ2-3, with D perhaps TRBD2 (5 bases). Germline V gene data show CDR1 as WSHSY and CDR2 as SAAADI. The V end lost 2 bases, the J end lost 2 bases, and 11 bases lay between the germline ends. This CDR3 contains 15 residues. CDR3 protein: CASSEPEAHTDTQYF. Written as DNA, the CDR3 is TGCGCCAGCAGTGAGCCGGAGGCACACACAGATACGCAGTATTTT.

The genes are TRBV4-2 and TRBJ2-3; 7 bases are shared with TRBD2. This CDR3 has 16 residues. CDR1 and CDR2 (germline): LGHNA, YNFKEQ. Trimming at V came to 4 bases and at J to 5 bases, leaving 12 bases not matched to a gene. CDR3 nucleotides: TGTGCCAGCAGCCCAGGCCCAGCGGGGATGATAGATACGCAGTATTTT. Its protein is CASSPGPAGMIDTQYF.

This clonotype has a count of ten or more. The chain recombines TRBV21-1 with TRBJ1-4; the D call of TRBD1 is as the table states it, not checked on the DNA. TRBV21-1 is noted as a pseudogene. The CDR3 consists of 13 residues. DNA of the CDR3: TGTGCCAGCAGACGGACAGGGAGGGTAAAACTGTTTTTT. Its protein is CASRRTGRVKLFF.

The genes are TRBV7-2 and TRBJ1-1, with D unresolved. The germline V gene encodes CDR1 SGHTA and CDR2 FQGNSA. Trimming stripped 1 base from V and 6 bases from J, with 15 bases between. The CDR3 spans 15 residues. The CDR3 spells CASSLGGLGRPEAFF. The CDR3, as DNA: TGTGCCAGCAGCTTAGGGGGTTTAGGTCGCCCTGAAGCTTTCTTT.